The 30 T cell receptor beta chains below all came from one sample that was sequenced in a study of blood T cell repertoires in COVID-19. The table came from immunoSEQ multiplex PCR; TCRdb's copy has only in-frame clones and leaves some out. This table has around 700,000 clones, 80% to 90% appearing once. Material: peripheral blood. These TCRs come from a woman under 30 with acute or convalescent COVID-19.

This clone was recorded a few times. This CDR3 reads CASSVGRGTDTQYF. CDR3 DNA sequence: TGCGCCAGCAGTGTAGGGAGGGGCACAGATACGCAGTATTTT. The V call is TRBV5-1, the J call TRBJ2-3, with 7 positions matching TRBD2. The germline V gene has CDR1 SGHRS and CDR2 YFSETQ. This CDR3 comprises 14 residues. The trim removed 5 bases at V and 1 base at J, leaving 4 bases unmatched.

V usage is TRBV9 and J usage is TRBJ2-3, with TRBD2 matching 10 bases. V lost 4 bases and J lost 2; bases outside the gene matches: 10. CDR3 length equals 17 residues. Germline V CDR1 and CDR2: SGDLS, YYNGEE. As DNA, the CDR3 is TGTGCCAGCAGCCCGCCCGCGCTAGCGGGGGACACAGATACGCAGTATTTT. As protein: CASSPPALAGDTDTQYF.

This sequence joins TRBV4-3 and TRBJ2-3; 7 positions agree with TRBD1. The CDR3 consists of 16 residues. Germline trimming cut 2 bases from V and 6 bases from J; bases unmatched to any gene: 11. CDR1 LGHNA and CDR2 YSLEER come from the germline V gene. Here the CDR3 reads CASSQSLTGVGDTQYF. The CDR3 bases are TGCGCCAGCAGCCAAAGCCTTACAGGGGTGGGGGATACGCAGTATTTT.

This clone appeared a few times. The chain links TRBV15 to TRBJ1-6, with D hard to call. The V end lost 0 bases, the J end lost 7 bases, and 10 bases lay between the germline ends. In germline, CDR1 is LNHNV, CDR2 YYDKDF (reference sequence). This CDR3 region has 15 residues. CDR3 DNA sequence: TGTGCCACCAGCAGAGACCCCGGGAGAAATTCACCCCTCCACTTT. Translating it yields CATSRDPGRNSPLHF. The entire variable domain, with the rest obtained from reference TRBV15 and TRBJ1-6, is as follows: DAMVIQNPRYQVTQFGKPVTLSCSQTLNHNVMYWYQQKSSQAPKLLFHYYDKDFNNEADTPDNFQSRRPNTSFCFLDIRSPGLGDTAMYLCATSRDPGRNSPLHFGNGTRLTVT.

This chain connects TRBV5-1 to TRBJ2-3, with D perhaps TRBD1 (5 bases). CDR1 is SGHRS, CDR2 YFSETQ, per germline. The V gene lost 4 bases and the J gene lost 6 bases, with 9 bases spanning the gap. The CDR3 runs to 12 residues. The CDR3 region has the DNA TGCGCCAGCAGCCCTAACAGGGATACGCAGTATTTT. It encodes CASSPNRDTQYF.

In regard to this clone: Relative to the germline gene, one junction end is altered; a read error may explain this. The rearrangement links TRBV24-1 to TRBJ2-7, with TRBD1 matching over 8 bases. The CDR3 runs 13 residues. Germline values: CDR1 KGHDR, CDR2 SFDVKD. The CDR3 nucleotides read TGTGCCGCCAGTGATTCAGGGGGCGGGGAGCAGTACTTC. Its translation: CAASDSGGGEQYF.

The rearrangement joins TRBV4-2 to TRBJ1-4, with 10 bases identical to TRBD1. The trim removed 3 bases at V and 13 bases at J, leaving 11 bases unmatched. This CDR3 comprises 15 residues. Germline CDR1 reads LGHNA; CDR2 reads YNFKEQ. This chain's CDR3 is CASSHLGQGRVVLFF. The CDR3 DNA reads TGTGCCAGCAGCCATTTGGGACAGGGGAGGGTTGTACTGTTTTTT.

The chain combines TRBV27 with TRBJ1-2, with TRBD1 matching 9 bases. This CDR3 spans 13 amino acids. In germline, CDR1 is MNHEY, CDR2 SMNVEV (reference sequence). Germline trimming cut 8 bases from V and 4 bases from J; bases unmatched to any gene: 5. In DNA form, the CDR3 reads TGTGCCAGCCGGACAGGGGCGGGCTATGGCTACACCTTC. It yields the protein CASRTGAGYGYTF.

The chain combines TRBV28 with TRBJ1-2; D remains unclear. The V end was cut by 4 bases, the J end by 10 bases, with 13 bases between. Germline assignment: CDR1 MDHEN and CDR2 SYDVKM. This CDR3 contains 12 residues. The chain's CDR3 is CASSYPREFYTF. CDR3 sequence (DNA): TGTGCCAGCAGTTACCCTCGGGAGTTCTACACCTTC.

The chain has TRBV4-3 and TRBJ2-4; possibly TRBD1 for D (7 bases). Per germline, CDR1 LGHNA and CDR2 YSLEER. V shed 0 bases and J shed 1 base, with 13 bases lying between them. This CDR3 comprises 17 residues. The CDR3 loop reads CASSQDPPGGAKNIQYF. The CDR3 nucleotides read TGCGCCAGCAGCCAAGATCCACCAGGGGGGGCCAAAAACATTCAGTACTTC.

The J gene is TRBJ1-2, the V gene TRBV5-4; D unresolved. CDR3 length: 14 amino acids. Germline values: CDR1 SGHNT, CDR2 YYREEE (reference sequence). Trimming shortened V by 0 bases and J by 6 bases, and 12 bases separated the two germline ends. CDR3 loop: CASSLAGFWDGYTF. In nucleotides, the CDR3 is TGTGCCAGCAGCTTGGCCGGGTTCTGGGATGGCTACACCTTC.

This chain joins TRBV2 and TRBJ1-1; D gene unclear. V lost 7 bases and J 0 bases, leaving 15 bases between the germline ends. This CDR3 is 15 amino acids long. The germline gives CDR1 SNHLY, CDR2 FYNNEI. In DNA form, the CDR3 reads TGTGCCAGCATAGGTACCGGAGACCTGAACACTGAAGCTTTCTTT. Translating gives CASIGTGDLNTEAFF.

The sample holds one count of this clone. CDR3 DNA sequence: TGCGCCAGCAGCCAATTGGGAGCGGGGGGTATCTCTGGGGCCAACGTCCTGACTTTC. This gives the protein CASSQLGAGGISGANVLTF. V and J are TRBV4-3 and TRBJ2-6; 9 nucleotides agree with TRBD2. Germline CDR1 LGHNA, CDR2 YSLEER. The CDR3 runs to 19 residues. Unmatched junction bases numbered 8, after V lost 2 bases and J lost 0 bases.

The chain carries TRBV6-2 or TRBV6-3 and TRBJ2-1, with 9 bases that match TRBD2. V shed 6 bases and J 7 bases; nucleotides not matched to a gene: 13. This CDR3 has 16 amino acids. Germline CDR1 reads MNHEY; CDR2 reads SVGEGT. CDR3 coding DNA: TGTGCCAGCAGCCCTTCCCCGAGCGGGGGGAGGAATGAGCAGTTCTTC. Its translation: CASSPSPSGGRNEQFF.

The gene calls are TRBV5-1 and TRBJ1-2; no definite D call. This CDR3 has 15 amino acids. V was shortened by 7 bases and J by 5 bases, with 21 bases between the two germline ends. Germline lookup yields CDR1 SGHRS and CDR2 YFSETQ. CDR3 DNA sequence: TGCGCCAGCTCGCCGGGCGACGGAGGTCCGTATGGCTACACCTTC. Its protein product is CASSPGDGGPYGYTF. Looking up the rest from reference TRBV5-1 and TRBJ1-2 gives the full variable domain: KAGVTQTPRYLIKTRGQQVTLSCSPISGHRSVSWYQQTPGQGLQFLFEYFSETQRNKGNFPGRFSGRQFSNSRSEMNVSTLELGDSALYLCASSPGDGGPYGYTFGSGTRLTVV.

The chain employs TRBV29-1 and TRBJ2-5; 8 bases line up with TRBD1. The CDR3 is 14 amino acids. Germline values: CDR1 SQVTM, CDR2 ANQGSEA. V gave up 8 bases and J gave up 2 bases; unmatched junction bases: 10. In DNA form, the CDR3 reads TGCAGCTACCGATACAGGGACAGGCAAGAGACCCAGTACTTC. Its translation is CSYRYRDRQETQYF.

Concerning this clone itself: At one boundary the junction diverges from the germline segment, which might be a read error. This chain connects TRBV5-4 to TRBJ2-7; 11 nucleotides align to TRBD2. CDR1 is SGHNT and CDR2 is YYREEE in the germline V gene (reference sequence). This CDR3 spans 16 amino acids. DNA of the CDR3: TGTGCCAGCAGCTTCGGACTAGCGGGCGCCTCCTCCGAGCAGTACTTC. Translation gives CASSFGLAGASSEQYF.

Notes on this clone: This CDR3 is also generated by other DNA sequences in the sample. V gene TRBV14 combines with J gene TRBJ1-1; D remains unclear. The CDR3 has 13 amino acids. The V gene's germline CDR1 is SGHDN and CDR2 FVKESK. V was clipped by 0 bases and J by 2 bases, with 4 bases between them. CDR3 region: CASSQDLNTEAFF. CDR3 coding DNA: TGTGCCAGCAGCCAAGATCTAAACACTGAAGCTTTCTTT.

The chain uses TRBV5-4 and TRBJ2-7, with D possibly TRBD2 on 6 matching bases. The germline V gene has CDR1 SGHNT and CDR2 YYREEE (reference sequence). Trimming took 2 bases from V and 6 from J, leaving 24 bases between them. This CDR3 is built from 17 residues. The CDR3 loop reads CASSLGAGGTRASEQYF. Here the CDR3 DNA reads TGTGCCAGCAGCTTAGGAGCAGGCGGGACCCGCGCTAGCGAGCAGTACTTC.

J is TRBJ2-7 and V is TRBV10-3, with D possibly matching TRBD1 (6 bases). The CDR3 is 16 residues long. V lost 3 bases and J 0 bases, leaving 15 bases between the germline ends. Germline V gene sequence: CDR1 ENHRY, CDR2 SYGVKD. The CDR3 nucleotides read TGTGCCATCAGTGACCTTGGGGGACACAGCTCCTACGAGCAGTACTTC. This encodes CAISDLGGHSSYEQYF.

The gene calls are TRBV5-8 and TRBJ1-2; TRBD1 agrees at 7 bases. The CDR3 runs 15 residues. Germline lookup yields CDR1 SGHTS and CDR2 YDEGEE. V shed 0 bases and J 2 bases; nucleotides not matched to a gene: 4. CDR3 in DNA: TGTGCCAGCAGCTTGGGGACAGGTTCGAACTATGGCTACACCTTC. Translation: CASSLGTGSNYGYTF. Full variable domain (remainder filled in from reference TRBV5-8 and TRBJ1-2): EAGVTQSPTHLIKTRGQQATLRCSPISGHTSVYWYQQALGLGLQFLLWYDEGEERNRGNFPPRFSGRQFPNYSSELNVNALELEDSALYLCASSLGTGSNYGYTFGSGTRLTVV.

V and J are TRBV9 and TRBJ2-3, with TRBD2 matching over 11 bases. This CDR3 has 18 amino acids. Germline V gene sequence: CDR1 SGDLS, CDR2 YYNGEE. The ends lost 0 bases at V and 0 bases at J; junction bases unmatched: 6. The CDR3 here is CASSVGWLAGGSTDTQYF. The CDR3 DNA reads TGTGCCAGCAGCGTAGGTTGGCTAGCGGGGGGTAGCACAGATACGCAGTATTTT.

The rearrangement joins TRBV5-1 to TRBJ1-5; D unresolved. There are 15 residues in the CDR3. In germline, CDR1 is SGHRS, CDR2 YFSETQ. Deletions cut 4 bases from V and 0 bases from J, with 11 bases between. This CDR3 is CASSLGIYSNQPQHF. The CDR3 DNA is TGCGCCAGCAGCCTGGGAATCTATAGCAATCAGCCCCAGCATTTT.

This clone was seen more than once but under ten times. The genes are TRBV29-1 and TRBJ1-2; 7 bases are shared with TRBD1. The CDR3 sequence is 13 residues long. The ends lost 1 base at V and 8 bases at J; junction bases unmatched: 7. Germline V CDR1 and CDR2: SQVTM, ANQGSEA. The CDR3 nucleotides read TGCAGCGTTGAAGCGCGGGGCAGGGGGGGCTACACCTTC. It encodes CSVEARGRGGYTF.

The chain recombines TRBV9 with TRBJ2-3; TRBD2 matches at 12 bases. V was pared by 4 bases and J by 2 bases, with 14 bases of the junction left unmatched. The CDR3 totals 19 residues. The germline gives CDR1 SGDLS, CDR2 YYNGEE. The CDR3 DNA sequence: TGTGCCAGCAGCAACCCTAGCGGGGGGGCCCATTTTGACACAGATACGCAGTATTTT. It specifies CASSNPSGGAHFDTDTQYF. Full variable domain (remainder filled in from reference TRBV9 and TRBJ2-3): DSGVTQTPKHLITATGQRVTLRCSPRSGDLSVYWYQQSLDQGLQFLIQYYNGEERAKGNILERFSAQQFPDLHSELNLSSLELGDSALYFCASSNPSGGAHFDTDTQYFGPGTRLTVL.

The V and J genes are TRBV9 and TRBJ2-1, with a possible D match to TRBD2 (5 bases). The CDR3 runs 14 residues. Germline CDR1 and CDR2: SGDLS and YYNGEE. The V and J ends lost 0 bases and 6 bases respectively, with 10 bases between them. In DNA form, the CDR3 reads TGTGCCAGCAGCGTAGAACTAGTGTCCAATGAGCAGTTCTTC. It translates to CASSVELVSNEQFF.

This chain links TRBV7-2 with TRBJ1-3, with TRBD1 matching 8 bases. This CDR3 spans 19 amino acids. The V and J ends lost 6 bases and 0 bases, in that order; junction bases with no gene match: 16. Per the germline V gene, CDR1 is SGHTA and CDR2 is FQGNSA. Written as DNA, the CDR3 is TGTGCCAGCAGTTGCGACAGGGGTCTTTACATGAGCTCTGGAAACACCATATATTTT. It is translated as CASSCDRGLYMSSGNTIYF.

The chain recombines TRBV27 with TRBJ1-3; possibly TRBD1 for D (6 bases). V lost 5 bases to trimming and J lost 0 bases, with 8 bases between them. The CDR3 spans 14 residues. Germline values: CDR1 MNHEY, CDR2 SMNVEV (reference sequence). CDR3 sequence (DNA): TGTGCCAGCAGTCCGACAGGCTCTGGAAACACCATATATTTT. Translation: CASSPTGSGNTIYF.

CDR3 in DNA: TGTGCCAGCAGCCTAGTGGGACAGGGGATCTCCTACGAGCAGTACTTC. It specifies CASSLVGQGISYEQYF. The chain joins TRBV7-2 to TRBJ2-7; 10 nucleotides line up with TRBD1. Trimming at V came to 5 bases and at J to 0 bases, leaving 7 bases not matched to a gene. The CDR3 totals 16 residues. Germline assignment: CDR1 SGHTA and CDR2 FQGNSA.

The chain recombines TRBV5-6 with TRBJ2-7, with TRBD1 matching 8 bases. CDR3 length: 14 residues. Germline V gene lookup returns CDR1 SGHDT and CDR2 YYEEEE. The V and J ends lost 5 bases and 3 bases, in that order; junction bases with no gene match: 7. The CDR3 loop is CASRGGQELYEQYF. The CDR3 nucleotides read TGTGCCAGCAGGGGGGGACAGGAACTCTACGAGCAGTACTTC.